The 16 T cell receptor beta chains listed next were all sequenced from one sample in a study of T-cell reconstitution after alpha-beta-depleted transplantation in children. For TCRbeta, the library was prepared with unique molecular identifiers. TCRdb reprocessed the PCR reads with MiXCR, giving one entry per CDR3 protein. The repertoire consists of approximately 500,000 distinct CDR3 sequences, with roughly 10% occurring once and the leading ten covering 2% to 2.5%. The specimen comprised PBMCs, sampled before TCRalphabeta/CD19-depleted stem cell transplant. Receptors originate from a child aged 2-9 years with inherited bone marrow failure, due to receive a stem cell transplant.

This clonotype occurred many times. The genes are TRBV19 and TRBJ2-1, with 7 bases lining up with TRBD1. V lost 5 bases to trimming and J lost 7 bases; unmatched junction nucleotides: 5. CDR3 length equals 13 residues. Germline V gene sequence: CDR1 LNHDA, CDR2 SQIVND (reference sequence). The CDR3 nucleotides are TGTGCCAGTAGTCCGGGACAGCTTAATGAGCAGTTCTTC. It codes for CASSPGQLNEQFF. Looking up the rest from reference TRBV19 and TRBJ2-1 gives the full variable domain: DGGITQSPKYLFRKEGQNVTLSCEQNLNHDAMYWYRQDPGQGLRLIYYSQIVNDFQKGDIAEGYSVSREKKESFPLTVTSAQKNPTAFYLCASSPGQLNEQFFGPGTRLTVL.

The gene calls are TRBV5-1 and TRBJ1-1; D not certain. V was shortened by 3 bases and J by 8 bases, with 20 bases between the two germline ends. CDR3 length: 15 residues. Germline loops: CDR1 SGHRS, CDR2 YFSETQ. Here the CDR3 reads CASSSRAGQPREAFF. DNA for the CDR3: TGCGCCAGCAGCTCGAGGGCGGGCCAGCCCCGGGAAGCTTTCTTT.

Concerning this clonotype itself: Given a much more abundant clone one base away, this may be a read error. The chain employs TRBV12-3 or TRBV12-4 and TRBJ2-1; D possibly matches TRBD1 or TRBD2 (6 bases each). V was pared by 0 bases and J by 12 bases, with 15 bases between. The CDR3 runs 14 residues. CDR3 sequence reads: CASSLAQNGGGQFF. CDR3 nucleotides: TGTGCCAGCAGTTTAGCGCAAAACGGAGGGGGGCAGTTCTTC.

This clonotype has a count of ten or more. This sequence joins TRBV20-1 and TRBJ2-7; D remains unclear. From germline, CDR1 is DFQATT and CDR2 SNEGSKA (reference sequence). V dropped 0 bases and J dropped 0 bases, with 9 bases sitting between them. The CDR3 has 14 amino acids. This CDR3 reads CSARDRAGSYEQYF. The CDR3 region has the DNA TGCAGTGCTAGAGATCGGGCAGGCTCCTACGAGCAGTACTTC.

This clonotype has a count of ten or more. The rearrangement joins TRBV27 to TRBJ2-7; perhaps TRBD2 as D (5 bases). The CDR3 runs to 13 residues. Trimming removed 5 bases at V and 2 bases at J, with 10 bases between. The germline CDR1 and CDR2 sequences are MNHEY and SMNVEV (reference sequence). CDR3 in amino acids: CASSTGTTYEQYF. Here the CDR3 DNA reads TGTGCCAGCAGTACGGGAACCACCTACGAGCAGTACTTC.

This clonotype was found once. Compared with germline, one end of the junction differs, possibly owing to a read error. The CDR3 spells CANSQGGYEQYF. The CDR3 bases are TGTGCCAACAGCCAAGGCGGCTACGAGCAGTACTTC. The rearrangement links TRBV4-2 to TRBJ2-7; unclear D gene. This CDR3 is 12 amino acids long. Germline CDR1 is LGHNA and CDR2 is YNFKEQ.

The chain uses TRBV28 and TRBJ2-1; D is perhaps TRBD1 (6 bases). Germline V gene sequence: CDR1 MDHEN, CDR2 SYDVKM. The CDR3 extends over 15 amino acids. V dropped 3 bases and J dropped 9 bases, with 18 bases sitting between them. The CDR3 protein is CASSFGRGRRGEQFF. The CDR3 region has the DNA TGTGCCAGCAGTTTTGGCAGGGGACGTCGAGGTGAGCAGTTCTTC. The full variable domain, completed using reference TRBV28 and TRBJ2-1, is DVKVTQSSRYLVKRTGEKVFLECVQDMDHENMFWYRQDPGLGLRLIYFSYDVKMKEKGDIPEGYSVSREKKERFSLILESASTNQTSMYLCASSFGRGRRGEQFFGPGTRLTVL.

The chain employs TRBV20-1 and TRBJ2-1; 7 bases agree with TRBD2. V shed 3 bases and J 14 bases; nucleotides not matched to a gene: 4. From germline, CDR1 is DFQATT and CDR2 SNEGSKA (reference sequence). This CDR3 region has 10 residues. The CDR3 sequence: CSARRGREFF. The DNA of the CDR3 is TGCAGTGCTAGGCGGGGGAGGGAGTTCTTC.

This clonotype was seen at least ten times. The chain links TRBV4-3 to TRBJ2-3, with D possibly TRBD1 on 5 matching bases. The CDR3 totals 16 residues. Germline CDR1 is LGHNA and CDR2 is YSLEER. V shed 2 bases and J shed 6 bases, with 18 bases lying between them. The CDR3 coding sequence is TGCGCCAGCAGCCAAAACTTAGGGGATTCGTCGGATACGCAGTATTTT. It codes for CASSQNLGDSSDTQYF.

V usage is TRBV12-3 or TRBV12-4 and J usage is TRBJ2-1, with D perhaps assigned TRBD1 or TRBD2 (5 bases each). The CDR3 runs 14 residues. With 7 bases removed from V and 12 bases from J, the gap between germline ends came to 22 bases. The CDR3 sequence: CASILGLDWTGQFF. The DNA for the CDR3 is TGTGCCAGCATCCTGGGGCTGGACTGGACGGGGCAGTTCTTC.

This clonotype has more than one count but fewer than ten. This rearrangement joins TRBV27 to TRBJ2-2, with 8 bases aligning to TRBD1. V lost 2 bases and J lost 4; bases outside the gene matches: 3. In germline, CDR1 is MNHEY, CDR2 SMNVEV (reference sequence). The CDR3 is 15 residues long. CDR3 in DNA: TGTGCCAGCAGTTTAGGACAGGGAACCACCGGGGAGCTGTTTTTT. Translation gives CASSLGQGTTGELFF.

This clonotype was found a few times. The rearrangement links TRBV30 to TRBJ2-2; 7 bases are shared with TRBD2. V gave up 2 bases and J gave up 5 bases; unmatched junction bases: 2. The CDR3 is 13 residues long. Germline lookup yields CDR1 GTSNPN and CDR2 SVGIG (reference sequence). As DNA, the CDR3 is TGTGCCTGGAGTTGGGGGGGAACCGGGGAGCTGTTTTTT. It yields the protein CAWSWGGTGELFF.

The J gene is TRBJ2-2, the V gene TRBV20-1; D remains ambiguous. Trimming removed 7 bases at V and 0 bases at J, with 12 bases between. Germline-derived CDR1 and CDR2 are DFQATT and SNEGSKA (reference sequence). CDR3 length equals 14 residues. The CDR3 region is CSGTHPANTGELFF. CDR3 in DNA: TGCAGTGGGACGCACCCTGCGAACACCGGGGAGCTGTTTTTT.

This clonotype was seen repeatedly, ten times or more. J is TRBJ2-3 and V is TRBV29-1; D might be TRBD2 (6 bases). Trimming took 4 bases from V and 5 from J, leaving 19 bases between them. The V gene's germline CDR1 is SQVTM and CDR2 ANQGSEA. The CDR3 length is 15 residues. The CDR3 reads CSVARGGVGRDTQYF. Written as DNA, the CDR3 is TGCAGCGTTGCCCGGGGAGGAGTGGGTAGAGATACGCAGTATTTT.

The chain has TRBV29-1 and TRBJ2-1; the match to TRBD2 covers 7 bases. The CDR3 is made up of 15 amino acids. Losses at the gene ends were 3 bases for V and 8 bases for J; bases not matched to a gene: 13. Germline CDR1 and CDR2: SQVTM and ANQGSEA. This chain's CDR3 is CSVEDRTSAFHEQFF. CDR3 nucleotides: TGCAGCGTTGAGGACCGGACTAGTGCCTTCCATGAGCAGTTCTTC.

This chain links TRBV7-6 with TRBJ2-3; TRBD2 matches at 8 bases. CDR1 and CDR2 from the germline V gene are SGHVS and FNYEAQ. The J segment lost 0 bases and the V segment lost 4 bases, leaving 6 bases of the junction unmatched. This CDR3 region has 16 residues. CDR3 protein: CASSSTTSGSTDTQYF. The CDR3 DNA reads as TGTGCCAGCAGCTCGACTACTAGCGGAAGCACAGATACGCAGTATTTT.